The source of this TCR beta chain is a study of blood T cell repertoires in COVID-19. Study summary: Both acute and convalescent COVID-19 samples were obtained from the United States, Italy and Spain. Sources were T cells, B-cell-depleted T cells, or PBMCs; the material itself was cDNA or gDNA.

In the original processing: Reference gene primer amplification gave nucleated cell count estimates. Sequencing used immunoSEQ multiplex PCR; TCRdb keeps in-frame clones, though not all of them. V, J and clone size derive from that table, while D and trimming were established from the DNA sequence. Of under 50,000 clones listed, 82% are singletons. The CDR3 extends over 12 amino acids. Trimming took off 3 bases at V and 5 bases at J, with 8 bases between the two ends. Germline CDR1 is SEHNR and CDR2 is FQNEAQ (reference sequence). The TCR was taken from a woman aged 70-85 years with acute or convalescent COVID-19. Sequencing used peripheral blood. The gene calls are TRBV7-9 and TRBJ2-7; the D is unclear. The CDR3: CASSFIQDEQYF. CDR3 DNA sequence: TGTGCCAGCAGCTTCATCCAGGACGAGCAGTACTTC.